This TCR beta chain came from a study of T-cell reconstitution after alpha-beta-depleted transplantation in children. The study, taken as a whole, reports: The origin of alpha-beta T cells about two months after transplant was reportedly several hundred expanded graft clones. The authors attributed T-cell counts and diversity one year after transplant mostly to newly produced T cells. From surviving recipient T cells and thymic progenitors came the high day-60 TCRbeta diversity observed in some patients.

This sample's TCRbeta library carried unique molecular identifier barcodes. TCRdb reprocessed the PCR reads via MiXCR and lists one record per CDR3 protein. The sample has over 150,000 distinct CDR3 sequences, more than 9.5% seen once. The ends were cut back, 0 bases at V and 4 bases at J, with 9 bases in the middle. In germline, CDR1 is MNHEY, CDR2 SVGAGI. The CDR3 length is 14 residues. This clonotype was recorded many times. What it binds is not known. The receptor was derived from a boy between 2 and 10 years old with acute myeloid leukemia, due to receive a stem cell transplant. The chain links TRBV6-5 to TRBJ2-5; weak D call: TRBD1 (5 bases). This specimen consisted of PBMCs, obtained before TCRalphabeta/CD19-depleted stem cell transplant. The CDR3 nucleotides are TGTGCCAGCAGTTACTCGCCAGGGATAGAGACCCAGTACTTC. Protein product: CASSYSPGIETQYF.